The T cell receptor beta chain described here comes from a study of shared clonotypes between healthy human individuals. Sequencing was performed with immunoSEQ multiplex PCR; in TCRdb, only in-frame clones are kept and a portion is missing. This sample has roughly 650,000 clones, with around 97% found just once. This clone was observed once. As yet, its antigen is unknown. V was clipped by 4 bases and J by 5 bases, with 19 bases between them. Germline loops: CDR1 SGHRS, CDR2 YFSETQ. This CDR3 has 16 amino acids. Study findings and constraints: Estimated clonotype richness was generally higher in naive than memory subsets. The naive CD4 repertoires of several donors were compared, and around 5% of clonotypes were shared.

The receptor was derived from a woman aged 25 to 39 in good health. The chain joins TRBV5-1 to TRBJ2-1; D gene unclear. The specimen was naive CD4+ T cells sorted from blood. The subset is: CD45RA+ positively selected. The CDR3 DNA is TGCGCCAGCAGCAGTAACAGCCAACCCCCTCACAATGAGCAGTTCTTC. It translates to CASSSNSQPPHNEQFF.